The following is a T cell receptor beta chain sequence with its context. This receptor's antigen is unknown. No per-base quality is available; no much larger clone lies one base away. What the treatment or condition label conveys for this sample: randomized to nivolumab then ipilimumab (arm A) or the reverse (arm B). Prior DNA-damaging chemotherapy had not been received by any trial patient. The samples were obtained from melanoma patients enrolled in CheckMate 064, an open-label, randomized phase II trial testing sequential checkpoint blockade. Genomic DNA from formalin-fixed paraffin-embedded (FFPE) tissue samples was used for tumor TCR sequencing. The immunoSEQ Assay was used to immunosequence TCRbeta CDR3 regions from genomic DNA. Genomic DNA was amplified by bias-controlled multiplex PCR before high-throughput sequencing. Per the source publication's procedure: To quantify the absolute abundance of each unique TCRbeta CDR3 region, the sequences were collapsed and filtered. Clonality, defined as 1 minus Pielou's evenness, was calculated using productive rearrangements only. Tumor T-cell fraction was computed by normalizing TCRbeta template counts to usable DNA, estimated from several housekeeping genes. A previously published method was used to identify clones whose frequencies were significantly greater in on-treatment samples than in baseline samples. The source is immuneACCESS, and TCRdb retained only in-frame sequences with V and J called. Part of the clones is not carried over; for the studies checked, unresolved V genes explain less than half of this, and the remainder is unexplained. V and J calls and clone size are given by that table; D and trimming were obtained from the DNA. The sample table shows 7,500 to 9,500 clones, and 23% are seen once. The biggest ten clones account for approximately 11% of the sample.

Inclusive of the bounding cysteine and phenylalanine, the CDR3 is 16 residues long. This entry keeps only the CDR3 DNA: 48 bases, framed from base 1. V sheds 6 bases and J sheds 0 bases, leaving 18 bases between their ends. This specimen comes from a study of sequential checkpoint blockade in melanoma (dated by TCRdb to 2018 to 2020). With respect to the entire study: Using 1:1 randomization, the trial assigned patients either to first-line nivolumab followed by ipilimumab (arm A) or to ipilimumab followed by nivolumab (arm B). Maintenance nivolumab came after each of the two trial sequences. DNA from some 89 melanoma tumor samples collected before treatment underwent TCRbeta immunosequencing. For around 21 patients, matched tumor biopsies were obtained before treatment and at week 13, following single-agent nivolumab (arm A) or ipilimumab (arm B). In around 80% of the matched pre- and post-treatment tumor biopsy pairs, both biopsies came from the same lesion. Study-wide findings and limitations: Tumor T-cell fraction and clonality correlated with PD-L1 staining and CD8+ T-cell counts but not with mutational load. Patients whose tumor T-cell fraction and clonality increased by week 13 were about 30 times more likely to achieve clinical benefit. The response-prediction model combining TCR metrics and mutation burden needs validation in larger, independent patient cohorts. In the nivolumab-first arm (arm A), an association was found between pretreatment tumor TIL clonality and response (P = .04). Small sample sizes and reduced statistical power limited the analyses of tumor T-cell fraction within each arm.

The clonotype originates from a human donor with melanoma. The chain joins TRBV23-1 to TRBJ2-7, with the identity of the D gene unclear. TRBV23-1 is an ORF for which the function is uncertain. Sample: tumor tissue (inferred from file names), taken from a patient given nivolumab and ipilimumab in sequence. The encoded CDR3 is CASSLVPGKGSYEQYF. The nucleotides are TGCGCCAGCAGCTTGGTTCCTGGGAAGGGCTCCTACGAGCAGTACTTC.